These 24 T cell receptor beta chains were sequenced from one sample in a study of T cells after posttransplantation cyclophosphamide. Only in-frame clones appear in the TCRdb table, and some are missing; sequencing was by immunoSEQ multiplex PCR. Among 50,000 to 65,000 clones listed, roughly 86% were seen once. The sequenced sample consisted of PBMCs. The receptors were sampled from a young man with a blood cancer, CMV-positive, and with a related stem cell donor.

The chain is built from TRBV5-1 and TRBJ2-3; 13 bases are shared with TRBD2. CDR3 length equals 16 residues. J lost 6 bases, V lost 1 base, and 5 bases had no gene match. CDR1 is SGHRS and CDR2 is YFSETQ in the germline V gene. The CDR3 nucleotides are TGCGCCAGCAGCTTGTCGGGACTAGCGGGAAGTGATACGCAGTATTTT. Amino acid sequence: CASSLSGLAGSDTQYF.

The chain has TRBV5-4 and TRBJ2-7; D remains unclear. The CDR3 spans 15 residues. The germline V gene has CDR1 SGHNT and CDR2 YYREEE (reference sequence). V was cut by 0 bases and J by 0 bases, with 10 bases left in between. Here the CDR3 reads CASSLGMASSYEQYF. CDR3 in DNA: TGTGCCAGCAGCTTGGGAATGGCAAGCTCCTACGAGCAGTACTTC.

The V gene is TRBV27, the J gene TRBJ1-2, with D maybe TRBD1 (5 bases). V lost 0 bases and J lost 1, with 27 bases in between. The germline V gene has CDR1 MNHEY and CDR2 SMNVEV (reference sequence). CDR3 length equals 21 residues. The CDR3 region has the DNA TGTGCCAGCAGTTTATCGTTCTTCGTGTTACAGGCCTACCCTTTTAACTATGGCTACACCTTC. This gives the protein CASSLSFFVLQAYPFNYGYTF.

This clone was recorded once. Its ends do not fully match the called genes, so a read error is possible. For the CDR3, the DNA is TGCGCCAGCAGCCAAGCTCGCTCCAGGGCACCCTCGGCACCCCTGGACTTC. Translation: CASSQARSRAPSAPLDF. The J gene is TRBJ2-7, the V gene TRBV4-1; possibly TRBD1 for D (5 bases). This CDR3 spans 17 amino acids. The V gene's germline CDR1 is MGHRA and CDR2 YSYEKL.

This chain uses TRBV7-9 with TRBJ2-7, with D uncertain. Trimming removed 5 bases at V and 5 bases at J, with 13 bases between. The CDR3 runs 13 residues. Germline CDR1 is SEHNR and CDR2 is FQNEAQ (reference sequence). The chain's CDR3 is CASSPPASHEQYF. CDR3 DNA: TGTGCCAGCAGCCCCCCGGCTAGTCACGAGCAGTACTTC.

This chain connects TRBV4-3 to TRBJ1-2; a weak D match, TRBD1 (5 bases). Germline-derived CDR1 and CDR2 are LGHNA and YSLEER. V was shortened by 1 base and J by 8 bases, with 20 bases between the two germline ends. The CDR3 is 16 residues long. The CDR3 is CASSQARRDNRWGYTF. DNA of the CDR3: TGCGCCAGCAGCCAAGCCCGACGAGACAACAGGTGGGGCTACACCTTC.

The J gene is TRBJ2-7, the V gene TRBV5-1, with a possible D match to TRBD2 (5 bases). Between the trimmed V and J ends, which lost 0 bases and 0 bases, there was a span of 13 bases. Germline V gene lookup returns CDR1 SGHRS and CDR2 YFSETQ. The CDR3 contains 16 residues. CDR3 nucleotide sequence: TGCGCCAGCAGCTTGGGGACTTCCCTCCTCTCCTACGAGCAGTACTTC. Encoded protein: CASSLGTSLLSYEQYF.

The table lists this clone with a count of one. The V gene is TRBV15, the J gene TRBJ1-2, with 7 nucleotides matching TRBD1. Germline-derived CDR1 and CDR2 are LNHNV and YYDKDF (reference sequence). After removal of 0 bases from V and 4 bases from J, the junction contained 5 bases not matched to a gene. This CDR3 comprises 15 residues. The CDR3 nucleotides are TGTGCCACCAGCAGAGATGGGGCAGGGGGCTATGGCTACACCTTC. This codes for CATSRDGAGGYGYTF.

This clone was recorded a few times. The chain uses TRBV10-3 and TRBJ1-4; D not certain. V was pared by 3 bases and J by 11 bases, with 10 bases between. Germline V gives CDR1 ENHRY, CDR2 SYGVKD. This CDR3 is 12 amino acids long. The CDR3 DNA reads TGTGCCATCAGTGATTTGGGAGATAAACTGTTTTTT. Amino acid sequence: CAISDLGDKLFF.

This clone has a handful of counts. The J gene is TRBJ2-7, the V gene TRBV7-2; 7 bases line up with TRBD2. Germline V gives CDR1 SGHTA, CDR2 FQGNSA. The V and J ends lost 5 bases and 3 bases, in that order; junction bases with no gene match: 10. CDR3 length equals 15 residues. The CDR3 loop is CASSPTGTTFYEQYF. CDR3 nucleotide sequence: TGTGCCAGCAGCCCGACCGGGACTACCTTCTACGAGCAGTACTTC. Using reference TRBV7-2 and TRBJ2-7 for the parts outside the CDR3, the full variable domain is GAGVSQSPSNKVTEKGKDVELRCDPISGHTALYWYRQSLGQGLEFLIYFQGNSAPDKSGLPSDRFSAERTGGSVSTLTIQRTQQEDSAVYLCASSPTGTTFYEQYFGPGTRLTVT.

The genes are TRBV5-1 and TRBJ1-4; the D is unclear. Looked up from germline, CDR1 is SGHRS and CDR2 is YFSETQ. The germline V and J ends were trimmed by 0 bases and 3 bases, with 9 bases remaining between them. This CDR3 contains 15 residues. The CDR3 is CASSLAAAANEKLFF. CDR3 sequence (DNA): TGCGCCAGCAGCTTGGCGGCGGCAGCTAATGAAAAACTGTTTTTT.

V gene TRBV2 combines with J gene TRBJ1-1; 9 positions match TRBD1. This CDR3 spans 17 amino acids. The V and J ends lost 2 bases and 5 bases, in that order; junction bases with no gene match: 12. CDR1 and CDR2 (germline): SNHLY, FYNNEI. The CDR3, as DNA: TGTGCCAGCAGTGAAAATCCGGGACAGGGATTTTATACTGAAGCTTTCTTT. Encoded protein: CASSENPGQGFYTEAFF.

Here the CDR3 reads CASSPGQGAREQFF. The CDR3 nucleotides read TGTGCCAGCAGCCCTGGACAGGGGGCGCGTGAGCAGTTCTTC. The V and J genes are TRBV14 and TRBJ2-1, with 11 bases fitting TRBD1. V trimming: 4 bases; J trimming: 9 bases; junction bases outside the gene matches: 5. Germline assignment: CDR1 SGHDN and CDR2 FVKESK. The CDR3 loop spans 14 amino acids.

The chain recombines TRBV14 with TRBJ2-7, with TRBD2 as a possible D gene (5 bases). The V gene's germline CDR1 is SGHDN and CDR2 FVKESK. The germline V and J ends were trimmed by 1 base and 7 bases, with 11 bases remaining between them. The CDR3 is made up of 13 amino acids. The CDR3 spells CASSQVIEGEQYF. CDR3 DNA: TGTGCCAGCAGCCAAGTAATTGAGGGTGAGCAGTACTTC. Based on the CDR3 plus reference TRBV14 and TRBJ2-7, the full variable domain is EAGVTQFPSHSVIEKGQTVTLRCDPISGHDNLYWYRRVMGKEIKFLLHFVKESKQDESGMPNNRFLAERTGGTYSTLKVQPAELEDSGVYFCASSQVIEGEQYFGPGTRLTVT.

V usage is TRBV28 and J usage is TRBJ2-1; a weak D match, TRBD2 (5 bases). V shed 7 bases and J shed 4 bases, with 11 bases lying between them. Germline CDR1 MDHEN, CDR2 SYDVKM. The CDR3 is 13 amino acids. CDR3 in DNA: TGTGCCAGCACCCGAGGCGGGTACAATGAGCAGTTCTTC. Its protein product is CASTRGGYNEQFF.

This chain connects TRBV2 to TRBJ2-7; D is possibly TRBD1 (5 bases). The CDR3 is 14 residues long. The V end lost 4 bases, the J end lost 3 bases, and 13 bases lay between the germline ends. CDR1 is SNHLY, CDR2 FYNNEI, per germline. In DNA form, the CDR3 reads TGTGCCAGCAGTGCAGGGAAGACGGGCTACGAGCAGTACTTC. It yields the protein CASSAGKTGYEQYF.

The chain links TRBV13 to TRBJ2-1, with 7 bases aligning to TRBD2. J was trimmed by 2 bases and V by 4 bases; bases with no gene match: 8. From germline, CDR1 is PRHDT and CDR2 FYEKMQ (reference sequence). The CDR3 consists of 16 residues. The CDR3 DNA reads TGTGCCAGCAGCTCGCGCGGGAGTGGGACCTACAATGAGCAGTTCTTC. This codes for CASSSRGSGTYNEQFF.

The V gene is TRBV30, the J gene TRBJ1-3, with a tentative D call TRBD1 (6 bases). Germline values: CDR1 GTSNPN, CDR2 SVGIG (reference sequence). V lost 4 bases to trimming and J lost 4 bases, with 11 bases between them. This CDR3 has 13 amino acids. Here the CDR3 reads CAWKQGPGNTIYF. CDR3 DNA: TGTGCCTGGAAACAGGGTCCCGGAAACACCATATATTTT.

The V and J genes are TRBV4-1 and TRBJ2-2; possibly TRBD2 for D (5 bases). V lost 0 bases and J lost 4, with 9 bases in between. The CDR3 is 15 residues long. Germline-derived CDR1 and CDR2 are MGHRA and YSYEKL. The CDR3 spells CASSQDPGSTGELFF. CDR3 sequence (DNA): TGCGCCAGCAGCCAAGATCCGGGGAGCACCGGGGAGCTGTTTTTT.

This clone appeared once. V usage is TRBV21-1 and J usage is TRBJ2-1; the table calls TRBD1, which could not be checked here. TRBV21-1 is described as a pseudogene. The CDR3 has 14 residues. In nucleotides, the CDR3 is TGTGCCAGCAGCAAAGAAGGGGCATCCCGTGAGCAGTTCTTC. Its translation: CASSKEGASREQFF.

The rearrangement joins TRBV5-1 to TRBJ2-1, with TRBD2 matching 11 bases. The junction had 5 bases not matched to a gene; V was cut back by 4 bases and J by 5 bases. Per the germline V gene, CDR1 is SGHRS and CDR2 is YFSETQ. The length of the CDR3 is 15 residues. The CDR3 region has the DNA TGCGCCAGCAGCCCGGGACTAGCGGATAACAATGAGCAGTTCTTC. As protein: CASSPGLADNNEQFF.

CDR3 in DNA: TGCGCCAGCAGCTCCCAAGGGGACACCATATATTTT. Translating it yields CASSSQGDTIYF. The chain combines TRBV5-1 with TRBJ1-3; weak D call: TRBD1 (5 bases). CDR3 length equals 12 residues. The germline V gene has CDR1 SGHRS and CDR2 YFSETQ. Trimming shortened V by 3 bases and J by 8 bases, and 9 bases separated the two germline ends.

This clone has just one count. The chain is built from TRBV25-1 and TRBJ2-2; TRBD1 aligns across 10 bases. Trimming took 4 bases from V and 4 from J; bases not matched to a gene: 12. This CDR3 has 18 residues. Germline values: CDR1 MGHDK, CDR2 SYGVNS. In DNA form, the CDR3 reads TGTGCCAGCAGTGGAAGGGACAGGGGAAAAATATCCACCGGGGAGCTGTTTTTT. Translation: CASSGRDRGKISTGELFF.

The DNA for the CDR3 is TGTGCCAGCAGCCCCCTTAGTGGGAGGATCACAGATACGCAGTATTTT. This translates into CASSPLSGRITDTQYF. The chain combines TRBV11-3 with TRBJ2-3; perhaps TRBD2 as D (6 bases). The ends were cut back, 5 bases at V and 2 bases at J, with 17 bases in the middle. The CDR3 covers 16 residues. Germline loops: CDR1 SGHNT, CDR2 YENEEA.